Listed below are T cell receptor beta chains from one sample, sequenced in a study of blood T cells in healthy people across ages. TCRdb independently ran MiXCR on the 5' RACE reads; one entry per CDR3 protein. The sample yields hundreds of thousands of distinct CDR3 sequences, more than 20% seen once. The same data also went into a second study, on T cells of mothers and their children.

The specimen was blood. All receptors derive from a boy aged 10-17 years in good health. CDR3s include the opening cysteine and the closing phenylalanine or tryptophan. A D gene is named only where the DNA matches it firmly. The listing skips clone size in some rows; elsewhere it reads once, few, many or a size class.

16	TRBV11-2	TRBJ2-6	-	-	CASSLGGNSGANVLTF	TGTGCCAGCAGCTTGGGGGGTAACTCTGGGGCCAACGTCCTGACTTTC
12	TRBV29-1	TRBJ1-1	-	-	CSGGGSNTEAFF	TGCAGCGGTGGGGGGTCGAACACTGAAGCTTTCTTT
16	TRBV19	TRBJ1-2	-	-	CASSMTVRGANYGYTF	TGTGCCAGTAGTATGACGGTCCGGGGGGCTAACTATGGCTACACCTTC
13	TRBV12-5	TRBJ2-5	-	-	CASGWGDQETQYF	TGTGCTAGTGGCTGGGGGGATCAAGAGACCCAGTACTTC
16	TRBV9	TRBJ2-1	-	-	CASSVGLDVGFNEQFF	TGTGCCAGCAGCGTAGGACTAGATGTCGGTTTCAATGAGCAGTTCTTC
14	TRBV7-9	TRBJ2-7	-	TRBD1	CASSSADRAHEQYF	TGTGCCAGCAGCTCGGCCGACAGGGCCCACGAGCAGTACTTC
17	TRBV20-1	TRBJ2-3	few	TRBD2	CSARASGGFGGTDTQYF	TGCAGTGCTAGGGCAAGCGGGGGGTTCGGTGGCACAGATACGCAGTATTTT
13	TRBV7-8	TRBJ2-5	few	-	CASSRDGQETQYF	TGTGCCAGCAGCAGGGACGGCCAAGAGACCCAGTACTTC
13	TRBV30	TRBJ2-7	-	TRBD1	CAWSGPSTGNSYF	TGTGCCTGGAGTGGGCCTTCGACAGGGAATTCTTACTTC
15	TRBV29-1	TRBJ2-4	-	TRBD2	CSAYWKSGVKNIQYF	TGCAGCGCTTATTGGAAGAGCGGGGTCAAAAACATTCAGTACTTC
11	TRBV29-1	TRBJ2-1	many	-	CSVSYVDEQFF	TGCAGCGTTAGTTATGTTGATGAGCAGTTCTTC
15	TRBV7-9	TRBJ2-1	few	TRBD1	CASTLNLAGGLEQFF	TGTGCCAGCACCTTAAACTTAGCAGGGGGCCTTGAGCAGTTCTTC
15	TRBV12-3/TRBV12-4	TRBJ1-4	-	-	CASSGVIPTNEKLFF	TGTGCCAGTTCAGGGGTGATCCCAACTAATGAAAAACTGTTTTTT
10	TRBV7-7	TRBJ1-1	-	-	CAPRNTEAFF	TGTGCTCCGAGGAACACTGAAGCTTTCTTT
13	TRBV7-9	TRBJ1-2	-	-	CASSPSGNHGYTF	TGTGCCAGCAGCCCTTCGGGGAACCATGGCTACACCTTC
16	TRBV11-2	TRBJ2-2	-	-	CASSEGHRGGTGELLF	TGTGCCAGCAGCGAAGGGCACAGGGGAGGCACCGGGGAGCTGCTTTTT
15	TRBV5-1	TRBJ2-7	few	-	CASSYLRGPHYEQYF	TGCGCCAGCAGCTATCTCCGGGGTCCACACTACGAGCAGTACTTC
16	TRBV7-2	TRBJ2-5	-	TRBD1	CASSLGARRGQETQYF	TGTGCCAGCAGCTTAGGGGCTCGCAGGGGGCAAGAGACCCAGTACTTC
16	TRBV28	TRBJ2-1	-	TRBD2	CASSPTSGRAYNEQFF	TGTGCCAGCAGCCCCACTAGCGGGAGGGCCTACAATGAGCAGTTCTTC
13	TRBV7-2	TRBJ1-1	few	-	CASSHSRNTEAFF	TGTGCCAGCAGCCATTCACGGAACACTGAAGCTTTCTTT
15	TRBV4-3	TRBJ2-7	few	-	CASSQELGVGYEQYF	TGCGCCAGCAGCCAAGAACTAGGAGTTGGATACGAGCAGTACTTC
14	TRBV20-1	TRBJ1-1	-	TRBD1	CSARTGGVETEAFF	TGCAGTGCTCGGACAGGGGGCGTGGAGACTGAAGCTTTCTTT
15	TRBV14	TRBJ1-4	many	-	CASSQGQATHEKLFF	TGTGCCAGCAGCCAAGGGCAGGCGACCCATGAAAAACTGTTTTTT
12	TRBV7-2	TRBJ2-7	-	-	CASSSDAHEQYF	TGTGCCAGCAGCTCGGACGCCCACGAGCAGTACTTC
17	TRBV18	TRBJ2-6	few	TRBD1	CASSPRQGGSGANVLTF	TGTGCCAGCTCACCACGACAGGGGGGCTCTGGGGCCAACGTCCTGACTTTC
18	TRBV14	TRBJ2-2	-	TRBD1	CASSPPRGQGSPARELFF	TGTGCCAGCAGCCCTCCGAGGGGACAGGGGAGCCCGGCCAGGGAGCTGTTTTTT
14	TRBV7-9	TRBJ1-1	-	-	CASSLVLVNTEAFF	TGTGCCAGCAGCTTAGTATTAGTGAACACTGAAGCTTTCTTT
14	TRBV7-2	TRBJ2-1	-	TRBD2	CASSLGQTSGREFF	TGTGCCAGCAGCTTAGGACAAACTAGCGGGAGGGAGTTCTTC
17	TRBV28	TRBJ2-7	-	TRBD1	CASSSWDGTESPYEQYF	TGTGCCAGCAGTTCATGGGACGGGACAGAATCTCCCTACGAGCAGTACTTC
15	TRBV6-4	TRBJ2-2	-	-	CASSDWHRDTGELFF	TGTGCCAGCAGTGACTGGCACAGGGACACCGGGGAGCTGTTTTTT
15	TRBV27	TRBJ2-5	-	-	CASSLAAGWGETQYF	TGTGCCAGCAGTTTAGCGGCAGGTTGGGGAGAGACCCAGTACTTC
16	TRBV14	TRBJ2-1	-	-	CASSHRTGLGDNEQFF	TGTGCCAGCAGCCATCGAACAGGGTTAGGGGACAATGAGCAGTTCTTC
18	TRBV4-3	TRBJ2-2	-	TRBD2	CASSQDRGLAGYTGELFF	TGCGCCAGCAGCCAAGATAGGGGTCTAGCGGGATACACCGGGGAGCTGTTTTTT
16	TRBV5-1	TRBJ1-6	-	TRBD1	CASSPDRGPGNSPLHF	TGCGCCAGCAGCCCGGACAGGGGGCCGGGTAATTCACCCCTCCACTTT
15	TRBV28	TRBJ2-1	-	TRBD2	CASSVGTSGRPEQFF	TGTGCCAGCAGTGTCGGGACTAGCGGGAGACCTGAGCAGTTCTTC
13	TRBV19	TRBJ2-5	-	TRBD1	CASSPTGDRTQYF	TGTGCCAGTAGCCCAACAGGGGATAGGACCCAGTACTTC
17	TRBV3-1	TRBJ2-2	few	-	CASSHFGRGRGTGELFF	TGTGCCAGCAGCCATTTCGGGCGGGGTAGAGGAACCGGGGAGCTGTTTTTT
15	TRBV2	TRBJ2-2	few	-	CASLSGPMNTGELFF	TGTGCCAGCCTATCCGGGCCTATGAACACCGGGGAGCTGTTTTTT
15	TRBV18	TRBJ2-5	-	-	CASSPPGQGTETQYF	TGTGCCAGCTCACCACCAGGGCAGGGGACAGAGACCCAGTACTTC
15	TRBV5-6	TRBJ2-7	few	-	CASSPGQTLAYEQYF	TGTGCCAGCAGCCCAGGGCAGACCCTCGCCTACGAGCAGTACTTC
17	TRBV20-1	TRBJ2-5	-	TRBD2	CSARDWNPAGAQETQYF	TGCAGTGCTAGAGATTGGAACCCAGCGGGAGCTCAAGAGACCCAGTACTTC
16	TRBV5-4	TRBJ2-1	few	TRBD2	CASSGRSSGKDNEQFF	TGTGCCAGCAGCGGGAGGAGCAGCGGGAAAGACAATGAGCAGTTCTTC
15	TRBV7-9	TRBJ2-7	few	-	CASSSPEEALEEQYF	TGTGCCAGCAGCTCCCCGGAGGAGGCTTTGGAGGAGCAGTACTTC
15	TRBV5-4	TRBJ2-6	-	-	CASSLLGAGANVLTF	TGTGCCAGCAGCTTGCTGGGAGCTGGGGCCAACGTCCTGACTTTC
12	TRBV5-4	TRBJ2-7	-	-	CASSADGYEQYF	TGTGCCAGCAGCGCAGACGGCTACGAGCAGTACTTC
12	TRBV7-6	TRBJ2-2	-	-	CASSLWDGELFF	TGTGCCAGCAGCTTATGGGACGGGGAGCTGTTTTTT
15	TRBV4-3	TRBJ1-5	-	-	CASSQDGGIGQPQHF	TGCGCCAGCAGCCAAGATGGGGGGATAGGTCAGCCCCAGCATTTT
16	TRBV2	TRBJ2-3	-	-	CASSDIGSSCTDTQYF	TGTGCCAGCAGTGATATCGGGAGTTCCTGCACAGATACGCAGTATTTT
14	TRBV7-9	TRBJ2-5	-	TRBD1	CASSADRGSETQYF	TGTGCCAGCAGCGCTGACAGGGGTAGCGAGACCCAGTACTTC
15	TRBV18	TRBJ2-7	few	-	CASSPPGFGENEQYF	TGTGCCAGCTCACCACCGGGGTTCGGGGAGAACGAGCAGTACTTC
17	TRBV19	TRBJ1-2	-	-	CASSLHGLDSGNYGYTF	TGTGCCAGTAGTCTTCACGGGTTGGACAGCGGAAACTATGGCTACACCTTC
15	TRBV2	TRBJ2-5	few	-	CASSEEGRDQETQYF	TGTGCCAGCAGTGAAGAGGGCAGGGACCAAGAGACCCAGTACTTC
12	TRBV7-9	TRBJ2-7	-	-	CASSLYPLEQYF	TGTGCCAGCAGCCTTTATCCCCTGGAGCAGTACTTC
13	TRBV12-3/TRBV12-4	TRBJ2-5	many	-	CASSLGDRETQYF	TGTGCCAGCAGCTTGGGGGACCGGGAGACCCAGTACTTC
14	TRBV20-1	TRBJ1-5	few	-	CSAETGSNNQPQHF	TGCAGTGCTGAGACAGGTTCGAACAATCAGCCCCAGCATTTT
15	TRBV28	TRBJ2-6	-	-	CASSGSPSGANVLTF	TGTGCCAGCAGCGGATCCCCCTCTGGGGCCAACGTCCTGACTTTC